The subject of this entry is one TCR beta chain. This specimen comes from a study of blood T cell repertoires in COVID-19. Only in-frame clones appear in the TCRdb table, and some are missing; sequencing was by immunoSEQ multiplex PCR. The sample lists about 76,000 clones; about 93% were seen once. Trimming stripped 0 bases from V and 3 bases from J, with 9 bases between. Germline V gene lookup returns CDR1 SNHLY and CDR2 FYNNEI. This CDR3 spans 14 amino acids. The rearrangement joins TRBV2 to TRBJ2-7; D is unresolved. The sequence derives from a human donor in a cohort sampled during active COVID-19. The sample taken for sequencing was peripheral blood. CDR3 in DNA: TGTGCCAGCAGTGAAGCGCTTCGGTTCTACGAGCAGTACTTC. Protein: CASSEALRFYEQYF.